This T cell receptor beta chain was retrieved from a study of CD8+CD57+ T cells in acquired aplastic anemia (dated by TCRdb to the late 2010s). Context from the whole study: A mean of 3.2 ug of DNA, ranging from roughly 0.2 to 27.4 ug, was extracted from sorted CD4+ and CD8+ cells.

Turning to this clonotype: Its antigen is currently not known. No base-level quality is on record; no much larger clone is a single base apart.

TCR repertoires of sorted CD4+ and CD8+ blood T cells from severe aplastic anemia patients and healthy subjects were deep-sequenced in the study. Ficoll-Paque density gradient centrifugation was used to isolate peripheral blood mononuclear cells. Before DNA extraction, CD4+ and CD8+ T cells were sorted by FACS or by magnetic beads. What the study reported, not specific to this receptor: Patients and healthy controls showed no significant difference in CD8+ Simpson's diversity (P=0.060). Twenty-nine CD8+ CDR3 sequences were shared between patients and controls but appeared highly expressed in patients and within their immunodominant clones.

Spanning cysteine to phenylalanine, the CDR3 consists of 15 amino acids. Just the 45-base CDR3 DNA is kept, in frame starting at base 1. From a lookup of the germline V gene (reference sequence), CDR1 and CDR2 are DFQATT and SNEGSKA. Germline trimming amounts to 6 bases on V and 4 bases on J, with 10 as the count of junction bases outside the gene matches. TCR beta VDJ combination and CDR3 sequence profiling used genomic DNA as the template. TCR repertoire sequencing was run on an Illumina HiSeq 2000. On the study's bioinformatics: TRBV/TRBJ rearrangement plots, CDR3 size and DJ length profiles, and Simpson's diversity index were used to evaluate the repertoires. The most abundant DNA sequence in the deep sequencing data was taken as the immunodominant clone. CDR3 amino acid sequences were checked for sharing between subjects and were compared against published repertoires and the VDJdb database. TCRdb reworked the public reads: Q25 trimming with fastp, MiXCR clone assembly, productive beta chains retained. Identical CDR3 proteins give one entry, which carries the most common genes and DNA. The V and J calls, along with clone size, are taken from TCRdb and not from the paper's own processing. This sample is represented by around 180,000 distinct CDR3 sequences; about three fifths of them were singletons. In total, the top ten clones hold 40% to 55% of the sample.

This sequence originates from a human donor with severe aplastic anemia or a healthy control (not recorded which). The chain couples TRBV20-1 to TRBJ2-3; TRBD2 agrees with 10 junctional bases. Source material: sorted CD4+, CD8+, or CD8+CD57+ T cells (not recorded which) from PBMCs. Here the CDR3 is given as CSAESLAGDADTQYF. The bases are TGCAGTGCCGAGAGCCTAGCGGGGGATGCAGATACGCAGTATTTT.